These 10 T cell receptor beta chains were all obtained from the same sample, sequenced in a study of T-cell memory formation after mild COVID-19. TCRdb re-called the 5' RACE reads through MiXCR, storing one row per CDR3 protein. The sample shows approximately 180,000 distinct CDR3 sequences, roughly 17% of them seen only once. The source material was PBMCs or a T cell subset sorted from them (not recorded which). The origin of the receptors is an adult woman who had mild COVID-19 (a few samples of this study predate the infection). Cell type and time point are not known.

The chain combines TRBV18 with TRBJ1-1, with D perhaps matching TRBD1 (5 bases). The CDR3 covers 18 residues. Germline V gives CDR1 KGHSH, CDR2 LQKENI. Trimming removed 2 bases at V and 1 base at J, with 20 bases between. Written as DNA, the CDR3 is TGTGCCAGCTCACCAGCCTATGAAACCCTAAGGGGGAACACTGAAGCTTTCTTT. This translates into CASSPAYETLRGNTEAFF.

The chain combines TRBV11-2 with TRBJ2-5, with D perhaps matching TRBD2 (5 bases). V lost 4 bases, J lost 2 bases, and 14 bases lay in between. The CDR3 sequence is 15 residues long. Germline assignment: CDR1 SGHAT and CDR2 FQNNGV. CDR3 sequence (DNA): TGTGCCAGCAGCTCCAACCGGGGTTATCAAGAGACCCAGTACTTC. Protein product: CASSSNRGYQETQYF.

This clonotype was counted only a few times. The gene calls are TRBV5-1 and TRBJ1-1, with D maybe TRBD1 (6 bases). Germline CDR1 and CDR2: SGHRS and YFSETQ. Between the trimmed V and J ends, which lost 0 bases and 5 bases, there was a span of 14 bases. The CDR3 has 15 residues. The CDR3 sequence is CASSLGATGWTEAFF. CDR3 nucleotide sequence: TGCGCCAGCAGCTTGGGGGCGACAGGATGGACTGAAGCTTTCTTT. The full variable domain, its missing parts supplied by reference TRBV5-1 and TRBJ1-1, is KAGVTQTPRYLIKTRGQQVTLSCSPISGHRSVSWYQQTPGQGLQFLFEYFSETQRNKGNFPGRFSGRQFSNSRSEMNVSTLELGDSALYLCASSLGATGWTEAFFGQGTRLTVV.

This clonotype has a count of ten or more. V gene TRBV25-1 combines with J gene TRBJ2-3; 12 bases are shared with TRBD2. The CDR3 extends over 15 amino acids. After removal of 6 bases from V and 5 bases from J, the junction contained 6 bases not matched to a gene. Germline-derived CDR1 and CDR2 are MGHDK and SYGVNS. In DNA, the CDR3 is TGTGCCAGCAGGCTAGCGGGAGGGCCGGTAGATACGCAGTATTTT. This codes for CASRLAGGPVDTQYF.

This sequence joins TRBV5-1 and TRBJ1-1; no clear D. V was clipped by 0 bases and J by 0 bases, with 12 bases between them. The CDR3 extends over 16 amino acids. CDR1 and CDR2 from the germline V gene are SGHRS and YFSETQ. The CDR3 loop is CASSLGGGNLNTEAFF. CDR3 DNA sequence: TGCGCCAGCAGCTTGGGAGGCGGAAATTTGAACACTGAAGCTTTCTTT.

This clonotype was counted only a few times. The chain joins TRBV18 to TRBJ1-1; D remains ambiguous. V shed 0 bases and J shed 0 bases, with 8 bases lying between them. In germline, CDR1 is KGHSH, CDR2 LQKENI. CDR3 length equals 15 residues. The CDR3 DNA reads as TGTGCCAGCTCACCACCAGGGATTATGAACACTGAAGCTTTCTTT. As protein: CASSPPGIMNTEAFF.

The chain joins TRBV20-1 to TRBJ2-1; 8 positions agree with TRBD2. CDR1 is DFQATT and CDR2 is SNEGSKA in the germline V gene (reference sequence). Germline trimming cut 1 base from V and 5 bases from J; bases unmatched to any gene: 10. The CDR3 spans 16 residues. CDR3 protein: CSARASRLANHNEQFF. DNA for the CDR3: TGCAGTGCTAGAGCCTCCAGACTAGCGAACCACAATGAGCAGTTCTTC.

This clonotype came up a few times. The CDR3 sequence: CSAVDRATGETQYF. The CDR3 DNA sequence: TGCAGTGCCGTCGACAGGGCTACGGGGGAGACCCAGTACTTC. The V gene is TRBV20-1, the J gene TRBJ2-5; the match to TRBD1 covers 7 bases. Trimming cost V 6 bases and J 5 bases; bases outside gene matches: 12. Germline CDR1 reads DFQATT; CDR2 reads SNEGSKA (reference sequence). This CDR3 has 14 residues.

Relative to its sample, this clonotype is medium-sized (0.01 to 0.1%). The chain has TRBV12-3 or TRBV12-4 and TRBJ2-5; D gene uncertain. V shed 6 bases and J shed 5 bases, with 10 bases lying between them. This CDR3 comprises 12 residues. The CDR3 is CASSPPWETQYF. The CDR3 region has the DNA TGTGCCAGCAGCCCGCCGTGGGAGACCCAGTACTTC.

This clonotype was detected a few times. The chain employs TRBV7-2 and TRBJ1-1; D remains unclear. This CDR3 has 13 residues. V was clipped by 2 bases and J by 0 bases, with 4 bases between them. The germline CDR1 and CDR2 sequences are SGHTA and FQGNSA. The CDR3 coding sequence is TGTGCCAGCAGCTTACTGGTGAACACTGAAGCTTTCTTT. Its translation is CASSLLVNTEAFF.